Shown below are 24 T cell receptor beta chains from a single sample sequenced in a study of Tregs in tolerant kidney transplant recipients. No antigen is known for these receptors. TCRdb's copy holds only in-frame clones and misses some; the assay was immunoSEQ multiplex PCR. Among approximately 11,000 clones listed, about 90% were seen once. The sample here was Tregs from blood cultured with allogeneic cells, taken before the transplant. The receptors were sampled from a human patient who received a combined kidney and bone marrow transplant.

This clone was detected only once. This chain connects TRBV6-5 to TRBJ1-6; D remains unclear. From germline, CDR1 is MNHEY and CDR2 SVGAGI. V lost 5 bases to trimming and J lost 10 bases, with 6 bases between them. The CDR3 is 11 residues long. CDR3 residues: CASSEVSPLHF. As DNA, the CDR3 is TGTGCCAGCAGTGAAGTCTCACCCCTCCACTTT.

The chain uses TRBV2 and TRBJ2-7; 16 nucleotides line up with TRBD2. The CDR3 has 18 amino acids. CDR1 SNHLY and CDR2 FYNNEI come from the germline V gene. V shed 3 bases and J 0 bases; nucleotides not matched to a gene: 5. The CDR3 region has the DNA TGTGCCAGCAGTGAGGAGGGACTAGCGGGAGGGCCCTCCTACGAGCAGTACTTC. This codes for CASSEEGLAGGPSYEQYF.

This clone was recorded only once. The gene calls are TRBV19 and TRBJ1-2; TRBD1 might be the D (6 bases). This CDR3 has 14 residues. V shed 7 bases and J shed 0 bases, with 12 bases lying between them. Germline V gene lookup returns CDR1 LNHDA and CDR2 SQIVND (reference sequence). CDR3: CASNQGWANYGYTF. CDR3 DNA sequence: TGTGCCAGTAACCAGGGGTGGGCTAACTATGGCTACACCTTC.

The V call is TRBV7-2, the J call TRBJ2-2; no clear D gene. In germline, CDR1 is SGHTA, CDR2 FQGNSA. Trimming removed 6 bases at V and 7 bases at J, with 9 bases between. The CDR3 consists of 12 residues. CDR3 in amino acids: CASSFMHGELFF. The CDR3 coding sequence is TGTGCCAGCAGTTTTATGCACGGGGAGCTGTTTTTT.

This sequence joins TRBV7-2 and TRBJ2-3; possible D gene TRBD2, 6 bases. Germline V CDR1 and CDR2: SGHTA, FQGNSA. The CDR3 length is 14 residues. The V gene lost 3 bases and the J gene lost 4 bases, with 11 bases spanning the gap. CDR3 bases: TGTGCCAGCAGCTTCGGGGGAGCGTCAGATACGCAGTATTTT. Its translation: CASSFGGASDTQYF.

The rearrangement links TRBV27 to TRBJ2-7, with TRBD1 matching 11 bases. Germline V lookup: CDR1 MNHEY, CDR2 SMNVEV (reference sequence). V dropped 1 base and J dropped 3; count of bases not matched to a gene: 2. The CDR3 has 15 residues. CDR3 bases: TGTGCCAGCAGTTTATTAGGGACAGGGGGCTACGAGCAGTACTTC. The encoded protein is CASSLLGTGGYEQYF.

This rearrangement joins TRBV19 to TRBJ1-5; the D is unclear. Trimming shortened V by 6 bases and J by 1 base, and 16 bases separated the two germline ends. The V gene's germline CDR1 is LNHDA and CDR2 SQIVND (reference sequence). CDR3 length: 16 amino acids. The CDR3 reads CASRDLGKPSNQPQHF. Here the CDR3 DNA reads TGTGCCAGTAGAGACTTGGGGAAGCCCAGCAATCAGCCCCAGCATTTT.

This rearrangement joins TRBV15 to TRBJ2-6; no reliable D call. Germline values: CDR1 LNHNV, CDR2 YYDKDF (reference sequence). This CDR3 has 15 residues. V lost 2 bases to trimming and J lost 0 bases, with 5 bases between them. CDR3: CATSRYGSGANVLTF. The DNA for the CDR3 is TGTGCCACCAGCAGATACGGCTCTGGGGCCAACGTCCTGACTTTC.

This rearrangement joins TRBV2 to TRBJ2-5, with 9 bases identical to TRBD1. V shed 5 bases and J 6 bases; nucleotides not matched to a gene: 4. CDR1 and CDR2 (germline): SNHLY, FYNNEI. The CDR3 loop spans 13 amino acids. As DNA, the CDR3 is TGTGCCAGCAGTCCGACAGGGGGGAAGACCCAGTACTTC. Translating it yields CASSPTGGKTQYF.

The gene calls are TRBV6-1 and TRBJ1-3, with TRBD1 matching over 7 bases. This CDR3 is 15 amino acids long. With 2 bases clipped from V and 8 bases from J, the junction kept 9 bases outside the gene matches. Germline V gene lookup returns CDR1 MNHNS and CDR2 SASEGT. The CDR3 DNA reads as TGTGCCAGCAGTGAAACAGGGGTGGGAAGGGACACCATATATTTT. Translation gives CASSETGVGRDTIYF.

The gene calls are TRBV5-1 and TRBJ2-5; D gene ambiguous. The CDR3 is 12 amino acids. V was cut by 0 bases and J by 2 bases, with 2 bases left in between. Germline assignment: CDR1 SGHRS and CDR2 YFSETQ. The CDR3 nucleotides are TGCGCCAGCAGCTTGGAGCAAGAGACCCAGTACTTC. Translation: CASSLEQETQYF.

The chain couples TRBV7-2 to TRBJ2-7, with 15 bases identical to TRBD2. CDR1 SGHTA and CDR2 FQGNSA come from the germline V gene. The CDR3 is made up of 15 amino acids. Unmatched junction bases numbered 2, after V lost 1 base and J lost 7 bases. The CDR3 reads CASSLGTSGRGEQYF. As DNA, the CDR3 is TGTGCCAGCAGCTTAGGGACTAGCGGGAGGGGAGAGCAGTACTTC.

The V call is TRBV19, the J call TRBJ1-5; D possibly corresponds to TRBD1 (5 bases). Germline V gene lookup returns CDR1 LNHDA and CDR2 SQIVND (reference sequence). The CDR3 contains 12 residues. Trimming shortened V by 2 bases and J by 7 bases, and 6 bases separated the two germline ends. CDR3: CASSIWGQPQHF. The CDR3 DNA reads as TGTGCCAGTAGTATATGGGGGCAGCCCCAGCATTTT. The full variable domain, its missing parts supplied by reference TRBV19 and TRBJ1-5, is DGGITQSPKYLFRKEGQNVTLSCEQNLNHDAMYWYRQDPGQGLRLIYYSQIVNDFQKGDIAEGYSVSREKKESFPLTVTSAQKNPTAFYLCASSIWGQPQHFGDGTRLSIL.

This clone was detected only once. The genes are TRBV30 and TRBJ2-3, with a weak D call TRBD2 (5 bases). The CDR3 has 13 amino acids. Germline V gene data show CDR1 as GTSNPN and CDR2 as SVGIG (reference sequence). Trimming shortened V by 5 bases and J by 6 bases, and 15 bases separated the two germline ends. The CDR3 coding sequence is TGTGCCTGGGGCTGGGGAGACGCGGATACGCAGTATTTT. Amino acid sequence: CAWGWGDADTQYF.

The rearrangement uses TRBV7-9 and TRBJ1-2; D is ambiguous. The CDR3 runs 12 residues. The V gene's germline CDR1 is SEHNR and CDR2 FQNEAQ (reference sequence). The V and J ends lost 10 bases and 7 bases respectively, with 16 bases between them. This CDR3 reads CATHGASAGYTF. The CDR3 nucleotides are TGTGCCACCCATGGCGCGTCGGCTGGCTACACCTTC.

The chain recombines TRBV18 with TRBJ1-1; D is undetermined. From germline, CDR1 is KGHSH and CDR2 LQKENI. CDR3 length equals 15 residues. Trimming left V 2 bases short and J 8 bases short, with 18 bases between. Here the CDR3 reads CASSPWWGKGSEAFF. For the CDR3, the DNA is TGTGCCAGCTCACCATGGTGGGGTAAGGGCTCCGAAGCTTTCTTT.

V and J are TRBV11-2 and TRBJ2-7, with TRBD1 matching over 9 bases. The V and J ends lost 1 base and 2 bases, in that order; junction bases with no gene match: 3. CDR1 SGHAT and CDR2 FQNNGV come from the germline V gene. The CDR3 runs to 15 residues. The CDR3 here is CASSLAGQGTYEQYF. The CDR3 region has the DNA TGTGCCAGCAGCTTAGCGGGACAGGGTACCTACGAGCAGTACTTC.

The chain combines TRBV18 with TRBJ2-7, with 9 bases identical to TRBD1. Germline-derived CDR1 and CDR2 are KGHSH and LQKENI. The ends lost 3 bases at V and 2 bases at J; junction bases unmatched: 2. The CDR3 has 14 amino acids. Written as DNA, the CDR3 is TGTGCCAGCTCACCCCGGGACAGGGCCTACGAGCAGTACTTC. This encodes CASSPRDRAYEQYF.

J is TRBJ2-7 and V is TRBV7-9; D remains ambiguous. Germline CDR1 is SEHNR and CDR2 is FQNEAQ (reference sequence). The CDR3 has 13 residues. Trimming cost V 2 bases and J 2 bases, with 7 bases left between them. CDR3 sequence: CASSLSGAYEQYF. The CDR3 nucleotides are TGTGCCAGCAGCTTATCTGGCGCCTACGAGCAGTACTTC.

The chain is built from TRBV11-3 and TRBJ1-3; possibly TRBD1 for D (5 bases). CDR1 is SGHNT and CDR2 is YENEEA in the germline V gene. V lost 2 bases to trimming and J lost 4 bases, with 9 bases between them. The CDR3 has 14 amino acids. CDR3 DNA sequence: TGTGCCAGCAGCTTACAGGGCTCAGGAAACACCATATATTTT. This sequence encodes CASSLQGSGNTIYF. The full variable domain, in which reference TRBV11-3 and TRBJ1-3 provide the parts outside the CDR3, is EAGVVQSPRYKIIEKKQPVAFWCNPISGHNTLYWYLQNLGQGPELLIRYENEEAVDDSQLPKDRFSAERLKGVDSTLKIQPAELGDSAVYLCASSLQGSGNTIYFGEGSWLTVV.

In DNA form, the CDR3 reads TGTGCCAGCACCCTCCCGGGACTAGCGGGGGGTAGCACAGATACGCAGTATTTT. It encodes CASTLPGLAGGSTDTQYF. This chain links TRBV28 with TRBJ2-3, with TRBD2 identical over 15 bases. Per germline, CDR1 MDHEN and CDR2 SYDVKM. There are 18 residues in the CDR3. Trimming at V came to 7 bases and at J to 0 bases, leaving 8 bases not matched to a gene.

J is TRBJ2-7 and V is TRBV28; 10 positions agree with TRBD2. Unmatched junction bases numbered 13, after V lost 5 bases and J lost 0 bases. This CDR3 has 18 amino acids. CDR1 is MDHEN and CDR2 is SYDVKM in the germline V gene. Here the CDR3 DNA reads TGTGCCAGCAGTCCGGGTTGGGGTAGCGGGGGGCTCTCCTACGAGCAGTACTTC. It is translated as CASSPGWGSGGLSYEQYF.

This chain joins TRBV10-3 and TRBJ2-2; 13 nucleotides line up with TRBD2. Per the germline V gene, CDR1 is ENHRY and CDR2 is SYGVKD. This CDR3 contains 16 residues. V gave up 4 bases and J gave up 5 bases; unmatched junction bases: 4. The DNA of the CDR3 is TGTGCCATCAGTGTGACTAGCGGGAGGTTAACCGGGGAGCTGTTTTTT. Translating it yields CAISVTSGRLTGELFF.

The CDR3 bases are TGTGCCAGCAGTTACTCGGGACACGGTGAAAAACTGTTTTTT. It is translated as CASSYSGHGEKLFF. The chain uses TRBV6-5 and TRBJ1-4, with a weak D call TRBD1 (6 bases). The CDR3 totals 14 residues. Trimming pared 0 bases from V and 7 bases from J, leaving 9 bases between. Per the germline V gene, CDR1 is MNHEY and CDR2 is SVGAGI.